The following is a T cell receptor beta chain sequence with its context. This entry belongs to a study of CD8 T cells in Susac syndrome. Germline CDR1 reads MGHRA; CDR2 reads YSYEKL. With 0 bases removed from V and 8 bases from J, the gap between germline ends came to 16 bases. The CDR3 runs 15 residues. Random hexamers primed reverse transcription of about 0.45 to 1 ug RNA. TCRdb reprocessed the immunoSEQ multiplex PCR reads via MiXCR and lists one record per CDR3 protein. The sample lists fewer than 150,000 distinct CDR3 sequences; approximately 90% were seen once. The chain couples TRBV4-1 to TRBJ1-2; D is unresolved. Sequenced sample: CD8+ T cells from PBMCs. The clonotype comes from a human donor with multiple sclerosis. CDR3 nucleotides: TGCGCCAGCAGCCAAGATGGGAGGACGGGAACGGGCTACACCTTC. Protein sequence: CASSQDGRTGTGYTF.